One and the same sample provided the 18 T cell receptor beta chains below, sequenced in a study of cytomegalovirus exposure and HLA in healthy donors. 60 Vbeta and 13 Jbeta primers were used in PCR. Here immunoSEQ multiplex PCR was the method, and the copy in TCRdb shows in-frame clones only, minus some. The sample yields 100,000 to 120,000 clones, over 70% seen once. The source material was PBMCs. Receptors originate from a middle-aged woman in good health and CMV-seropositive.

The chain joins TRBV2 to TRBJ2-5; TRBD2 matches at 9 bases. J was trimmed by 3 bases and V by 8 bases; bases with no gene match: 4. Germline V lookup: CDR1 SNHLY, CDR2 FYNNEI. This CDR3 is 13 amino acids long. The CDR3 DNA reads as TGTGCCAGCGCCGGACTAGCGAAAGAGACCCAGTACTTC. This translates into CASAGLAKETQYF.

V usage is TRBV9 and J usage is TRBJ2-1; D is ambiguous. The germline CDR1 and CDR2 sequences are SGDLS and YYNGEE. V was pared by 4 bases and J by 7 bases, with 9 bases between. The CDR3 sequence is 12 residues long. The CDR3 DNA reads TGTGCCAGCAGCCCCGTAGAGAATGAGCAGTTCTTC. Amino acids: CASSPVENEQFF.

This clone was seen a few times. V and J are TRBV6-5 and TRBJ1-3; D is unclear. Germline V lookup: CDR1 MNHEY, CDR2 SVGAGI. This CDR3 contains 14 residues. The V end lost 6 bases, the J end lost 0 bases, and 9 bases lay between the germline ends. This chain's CDR3 is CASSGRGSGNTIYF. The CDR3 nucleotides read TGTGCCAGCAGCGGACGGGGCTCTGGAAACACCATATATTTT.

In its sample, this clone was seen a few times. The genes are TRBV5-3 and TRBJ2-5, with a weak D call TRBD2 (5 bases). TRBV5-3 is identified as an open reading frame with a role that is uncertain. This CDR3 spans 15 amino acids. Trimming pared 4 bases from V and 5 bases from J, leaving 18 bases between. Here the CDR3 DNA reads TGTGCCAGAAGCCCGAGGAGGTGGGGTTCGGAGACCCAGTACTTC. It yields the protein CARSPRRWGSETQYF.

The chain has TRBV5-1 and TRBJ2-1; 12 bases line up with TRBD2. The CDR3 has 14 amino acids. V lost 6 bases to trimming and J lost 10 bases; unmatched junction nucleotides: 8. Per germline, CDR1 SGHRS and CDR2 YFSETQ. The CDR3 coding sequence is TGCGCCAGCACGCCTAGCGGGGGGGCAGGGGAGCAGTTCTTC. Translating it yields CASTPSGGAGEQFF.

This chain connects TRBV7-8 to TRBJ2-7; maybe TRBD2 (5 bases). There are 14 residues in the CDR3. Trimming cost V 3 bases and J 6 bases, with 15 bases left between them. CDR1 is SGHVS and CDR2 is FQNEAQ in the germline V gene. For the CDR3, the DNA is TGTGCCAGCAGCTTCGACGGGGTGTTGGGCGAGCAGTACTTC. This codes for CASSFDGVLGEQYF.

The gene calls are TRBV5-1 and TRBJ1-2; D is unclear. The CDR3 spans 11 residues. V was clipped by 4 bases and J by 4 bases, with 5 bases between them. Germline CDR1 SGHRS, CDR2 YFSETQ. In DNA, the CDR3 is TGCGCCAGCAGCGCGTCCTATGGCTACACCTTC. Translating it yields CASSASYGYTF.

Only a few counts were recorded for this clone. The gene calls are TRBV6-5 and TRBJ2-5; 11 positions match TRBD2. The better agreement between TRBJ2-7 and the DNA end casts doubt on the J call. CDR3 length: 15 amino acids. Per the germline V gene, CDR1 is MNHEY and CDR2 is SVGAGI. The CDR3 nucleotides read TGTGCCAGCAGTTACACGTCTAGCGGGAGGTACGAGCAGTACTTC. This encodes CASSYTSSGRYEQYF.

The rearrangement links TRBV7-2 to TRBJ1-4; 8 bases are shared with TRBD1. The trim removed 9 bases at V and 8 bases at J, leaving 11 bases unmatched. The CDR3 runs to 14 residues. CDR1 and CDR2 (germline): SGHTA, FQGNSA. CDR3 coding DNA: TGTGCCAGGGCCGGCAGGGGGCAGACCGAAAAACTGTTTTTT. It yields the protein CARAGRGQTEKLFF.

J is TRBJ1-1 and V is TRBV2; D gene uncertain. This CDR3 contains 13 residues. Germline CDR1 is SNHLY and CDR2 is FYNNEI. The V gene lost 5 bases and the J gene lost 3 bases, with 10 bases spanning the gap. The CDR3 is CASSYRGYTEAFF. The CDR3 coding sequence is TGTGCCAGCAGTTATCGGGGTTACACTGAAGCTTTCTTT.

The V and J genes are TRBV7-9 and TRBJ1-1; 7 bases line up with TRBD1. V was clipped by 4 bases and J by 3 bases; unmatched bases: 11. Germline CDR1 and CDR2: SEHNR and FQNEAQ (reference sequence). The CDR3 has 16 amino acids. CDR3 nucleotides: TGTGCCAGCAGCTCCGCCGACAGGGATTGGGACACTGAAGCTTTCTTT. Its protein is CASSSADRDWDTEAFF.

There are a few counts of this clone. The J gene is TRBJ1-5, the V gene TRBV4-3; no reliable D call. The CDR3 has 13 amino acids. CDR1 is LGHNA and CDR2 is YSLEER in the germline V gene. V was pared by 0 bases and J by 4 bases, with 4 bases between. DNA for the CDR3: TGCGCCAGCAGCCAAGACAGGAATCAGCCCCAGCATTTT. This gives the protein CASSQDRNQPQHF.

This clone has only a few counts. The J gene is TRBJ2-7, the V gene TRBV30, with TRBD2 identical over 9 bases. Germline CDR1 GTSNPN, CDR2 SVGIG (reference sequence). Losses at the gene ends were 0 bases for V and 4 bases for J; bases not matched to a gene: 4. The CDR3 is made up of 14 amino acids. This chain's CDR3 is CAWSVAGGGYEQYF. The DNA for the CDR3 is TGTGCCTGGAGTGTAGCGGGGGGCGGATACGAGCAGTACTTC. The entire variable domain, with the rest obtained from reference TRBV30 and TRBJ2-7, is as follows: SQTIHQWPATLVQPVGSPLSLECTVEGTSNPNLYWYRQAAGRGLQLLFYSVGIGQISSEVPQNLSASRPQDRQFILSSKKLLLSDSGFYLCAWSVAGGGYEQYFGPGTRLTVT.

This chain uses TRBV6-6 with TRBJ1-2, with D maybe TRBD1 (6 bases). The CDR3 extends over 13 amino acids. Germline assignment: CDR1 MNHNY and CDR2 SVGAGI (reference sequence). V was shortened by 6 bases and J by 5 bases, with 13 bases between the two germline ends. The CDR3 region has the DNA TGTGCCAGCAGCGGACAGCTAGGGTATGGCTACACCTTC. Its translation is CASSGQLGYGYTF.

V gene TRBV19 combines with J gene TRBJ2-2; D possibly corresponds to TRBD1 (5 bases). The CDR3 runs to 12 residues. Trimming removed 7 bases from V and 3 bases from J, with 6 bases in between. Germline V lookup: CDR1 LNHDA, CDR2 SQIVND (reference sequence). The CDR3 is CASKGDTGELFF. The CDR3 bases are TGTGCCAGTAAAGGGGACACCGGGGAGCTGTTTTTT.

The CDR3, as DNA: TGTGCCAGCAGACCCCGACAGGGGTGGCAAGAGACCCAGTACTTC. Its protein product is CASRPRQGWQETQYF. The chain couples TRBV27 to TRBJ2-5; 8 bases fit TRBD1. With V trimmed by 6 bases and J by 2 bases, 8 bases remained unmatched. In germline, CDR1 is MNHEY, CDR2 SMNVEV (reference sequence). CDR3 length: 15 amino acids.

The chain couples TRBV18 to TRBJ2-5, with 11 bases matching TRBD1. CDR1 and CDR2 (germline): KGHSH, LQKENI. After removal of 3 bases from V and 7 bases from J, the junction contained 4 bases not matched to a gene. The CDR3 sequence is 14 residues long. The CDR3 nucleotides are TGTGCCAGCTCACCGGACAGGGGGCGCACGACCCAGTACTTC. Its translation is CASSPDRGRTTQYF.

The chain joins TRBV21-1 to TRBJ2-1; the D call of TRBD1 is as the table states it, not checked on the DNA. TRBV21-1 is a documented pseudogene. The CDR3 consists of 19 residues. CDR3 in DNA: TGTGCCAGCAGCACGGCCGGGACAGGATCCACCTGGCGGGAAGGTGAGCAGTTCTTC. Translated: CASSTAGTGSTWREGEQFF.